This TCR beta chain originates from a study of shared clonotypes between healthy human individuals. Study-wide results and caveats: Around 4.9% of naive CD4 clonotypes were shared across four donors.

Measured with immunoSEQ multiplex PCR; TCRdb has only the in-frame clones, and not every one. The repertoire has around 700,000 clones, 74% of them found once; the top ten carry under 2%. In the case of this clone: The antigen remains undetermined.

The CDR3 covers 18 residues. Germline V gene sequence: CDR1 MDHEN, CDR2 SYDVKM. The junction had 13 bases not matched to a gene; V was cut back by 7 bases and J by 1 base. The source material was memory CD4+ T cells sorted from blood. Subset given: CD45RA-negative fraction. The origin of this receptor is a woman younger than 45 in good health. V gene TRBV28 combines with J gene TRBJ2-1; 10 bases agree with TRBD2. The CDR3 protein is CASTLPGSGRVSYNEQFF. CDR3 nucleotides: TGTGCCAGCACCCTACCCGGAAGCGGGAGGGTTTCCTACAATGAGCAGTTCTTC.